This T cell receptor (beta chain) was sequenced during a study of cytomegalovirus exposure and HLA in healthy donors (TCRdb year 2017). For the wider study: In an earlier analysis of roughly 590 of the donors, approximately 260 Gb of sequence data and 117 million unique TCR beta sequences from about 179 million T cells were reported. Approximately 310 gigabases of sequencing data and around 88 million unique TCR sequences made up an early release that covered fewer than 650 HLA-typed donors. The genetic ancestry cluster associated with self-reported Caucasian donors included around 76% of the 300 to 450 genotyped donors. The study was designed to test whether signatures of past pathogen exposure could be identified by cataloging public T cell receptors. The study profiled the T cell repertoires of some 610 subjects by immunosequencing and related them to cytomegalovirus serostatus. Besides the first cohort of 500 to 700 subjects, a separate validation cohort made up of roughly 120 different subjects was used. The study combined high-throughput TCR immunosequencing, statistical association of individual TCRs with disease status, and machine learning to predict cytomegalovirus infection status. To study patterns of TCR occurrence, a later analysis re-analyzed previously published TCR beta repertoires from 666 donors and added high-resolution HLA genotyping. Rather than using new phenotypic data, the later analysis identified candidate immune exposures from TCR beta sequences and from how often those sequences occurred across donors. An earlier analysis of around 540 of the donors applied high-throughput TCR beta sequencing to assess whether each TCR beta V gene segment acted as functional or pseudogenic. Donor age, sex, ethnicity and CMV serostatus were collected together with the repertoire data. In a later genetic analysis, genome-wide SNP genotypes for about three fifths of the 666 donors were used, and that subset was treated as a discovery cohort. Every repertoire in the discovery cohort had been generated on one and the same sequencing platform. Both class I and class II loci were covered by HLA typing, at four-digit resolution. Typing coverage differed by locus: A, B, C, DRB1 and DQB1 were typed in about 629-640 donors, DQA1 in 522, DPA1 in approximately 600, and DPB1 in just under 490. Roughly five DR-DQ haplotypes were handled as single units for association and clustering because linkage in the cohort was strong. Across about 380 genotyped donors of the cohort, an average of about 200,000 unique TCR beta nucleotide sequences per donor were sequenced, and around 19% of those sequences were non-productive.

The cohort was made up of 666 healthy bone marrow donors. At the time of sampling, all cohort members were nominally healthy, though unrecorded immune exposures were likely present. The donor was CMV seropositive and was included in the group of 290 or so seropositive cohort members. A peripheral blood sample was provided by each donor, and peripheral blood mononuclear cells were used for TCR beta sequencing. Genomic DNA was extracted from the blood cell samples with the Qiagen DNeasy Blood Extraction Kit. From cysteine to phenylalanine, the CDR3 is 14 amino acids long. Of the read, only the CDR3 DNA is kept; its 42 bases are in frame from base 1. In the germline V gene, CDR1 corresponds to MNHNS and CDR2 to SASEGT. Relative to germline, V is missing 8 bases and J is missing 1 base, with 4 bases of the junction outside any gene match. Study-wide findings and limitations: Correlated functional status among segregating V segments might reflect linkage disequilibrium, but an unknown experimental factor could not be ruled out. At a false discovery rate of 0.05, a later analysis linked around 15,000 TCR beta sequences to specific HLA alleles. A further reported finding was that TCR beta sequences accurately predicted the HLA-A and HLA-B alleles for most subjects in the first cohort. Because counts were too low, 15 to 20 rarely observed V segments, including chromosome 9 orphons, were excluded from the earlier analysis of 587 of the donors. Sequencing depth was assumed to be roughly uniform across donors in the presence/absence analyses, though that assumption may not hold. The authors suggested that the approach could potentially be generalized to other disease states and immunological phenotypes. This cohort had only TCR beta chains sequenced, and the lack of alpha or paired-chain data limited which features could be detected. Broadly in line with IMGT annotations, most TCR beta V segments showed up in productive rearrangements about 87% or about 30% of the time in an earlier analysis of several hundred of the donors. Three of the identified cytomegalovirus-associated TCR beta chains were confirmed in vitro to be specific for cytomegalovirus antigens. Across donors, most TCR sequences were observed very rarely, whereas some public TCRs were present in many individuals. Compared with equally common non-associated chains, HLA-associated TCR beta chains in a later analysis were more clonally expanded and had lower generation probabilities. The classifier was reported to diagnose cytomegalovirus status with high specificity and sensitivity in both the original cohort and the validation cohort. A cluster of highly shared sequence variants was judged likely to represent a technical artifact of the sequencing pipeline. V-gene and J-gene trimming of TCR beta chains was associated with a missense DCLRE1C variant in a later genetic analysis, and the association was replicated in an independent cohort. Strong co-occurrence of HLA alleles, especially DR and DQ, made assigning TCR associations to individual alleles difficult. In a later analysis, TCR association rates were found to vary across HLA loci, with the most associated TCRs seen for DRB1 alleles and the fewest for HLA-C alleles. The study listed approximately 160 TCR beta chains as associated with cytomegalovirus. CMV serostatus was the only immune exposure information available for the cohort. Because HLA typing was unavailable for some donors at each locus, only the typed subset was used in association tests. Several of the top co-occurrence clusters appeared to be linked to parvovirus B19, influenza, CMV and Epstein-Barr virus, according to a later analysis. Some IMGT-functional V segments, including TRBV6-2 and TRBV6-3, could not be told apart with the 87-base-pair reads, so those segments were excluded. A later genetic analysis reported fewer N-insertions in productive TCRs among donors in an Asian-associated ancestry cluster than the approximately 670-donor mean. In a later analysis, most CMV-associated TCR beta chains were found to appear HLA-restricted, with HLA associations seemingly driven largely by CMV exposure.

Receptor libraries were prepared by the immunoSEQ multiplex PCR assay. For the multiplex PCR, a mixture combining 60 forward primers for TCR Vbeta segments and 13 reverse primers for TCR Jbeta segments was used. The CDR3 region of rearranged TCR beta genes was amplified from genomic DNA by a multiplex PCR assay. Amplified TCR beta libraries were sequenced as 87-base-pair reads on the Illumina HiSeq System. Turning to the authors' computational methods: In a later analysis, some 80 million unique TCR beta chains were counted across the approximately 640 repertoires, and roughly 10 million of these chains were shared by at least two donors. Raw reads were error-corrected and collapsed into unique sequences by a nearest-neighbor algorithm in which closely related sequences were merged to remove PCR and sequencing errors. To assign V, D and J gene segments, CDR3 sequences were aligned to IMGT reference sequences. For a sequence to be retained, a match of at least six nucleotides was required to both a V gene segment and a J gene segment. A rearrangement counted as productive if the CDR3 had no stop codons and remained in frame with V and J, and every other rearrangement counted as non-productive. CDR3 was defined by IMGT convention, running from the second conserved V-encoded cysteine to the conserved J-encoded phenylalanine. In an earlier analysis of more than 550 of the donors, sequences lacking an unambiguous match to a single V gene segment were excluded. An earlier analysis of 450 to 650 of the donors called V segments functional above 56.7% productive rearrangements and segregating when the between-donor standard deviation exceeded 5%. To diagnose cytomegalovirus status from the catalog of TCR beta chain sequences, a statistical classification framework was built. V and J gene assignment, in a later analysis, came from comparing TCR nucleotide sequences with IMGT/GENE-DB human TR gene sequences. Using the TCRdist pipeline, a later analysis assigned CDR3 sequences along with most-parsimonious VDJ recombination scenarios. In a later analysis, every TCR beta chain was defined by the combination of its CDR3 amino acid sequence and its V-gene family, and reads without a unique V-gene family were dropped. To address suspected cross-contamination and a sequencing artifact, a later analysis removed 450 to 700 highly shared, low-generation-probability nucleotide sequences. In a later analysis, a clonal expansion index for each public chain was calculated from normalized within-repertoire ranks of inferred template counts. Generation probabilities in a later analysis came from a VDJ recombination model fitted to out-of-frame rearrangements, and those results were checked against IGoR. Hypergeometric tests were used in a later analysis to score TCR-TCR, TCR-HLA and TCR-CMV co-occurrence, with a repertoire-size bias correction applied to the TCR pairs. In a later analysis, false discovery rates were estimated by permuting HLA or CMV assignments 20 times. In a later analysis, co-occurring TCRs were grouped with DBSCAN, and TCRdist sequence similarity was added when clustering was performed within HLA-allele-positive subsets. Repertoires with fewer than 30,000 or more than 120,000 public chains, plus five repertoires with anomalous nucleotide sharing, were excluded from co-occurrence clustering. This is the immuneACCESS table as TCRdb keeps it, with only in-frame sequences that have V and J called. A part of the clones is gone; compared with another copy, unresolved V genes explain less than half, and the rest is unexplained. V and J calls and clone size follow that table, whereas D and trimming were derived from the DNA. The sample table includes some 130,000 clones. The biggest ten clones account for more than 1.5% of the sample.

On this clone: Its specific antigen is unknown.

The receptor was derived from a woman aged 40 to 55 in good health and CMV-seropositive. Input material: PBMCs. The sequence links TRBV6-1 to TRBJ1-1, with 10 bases in between that match TRBD1. The CDR3 region: CASSWDRGNTEAFF. The DNA sequence reads TGTGCCAGCTCCTGGGACAGGGGGAACACTGAAGCTTTCTTT.